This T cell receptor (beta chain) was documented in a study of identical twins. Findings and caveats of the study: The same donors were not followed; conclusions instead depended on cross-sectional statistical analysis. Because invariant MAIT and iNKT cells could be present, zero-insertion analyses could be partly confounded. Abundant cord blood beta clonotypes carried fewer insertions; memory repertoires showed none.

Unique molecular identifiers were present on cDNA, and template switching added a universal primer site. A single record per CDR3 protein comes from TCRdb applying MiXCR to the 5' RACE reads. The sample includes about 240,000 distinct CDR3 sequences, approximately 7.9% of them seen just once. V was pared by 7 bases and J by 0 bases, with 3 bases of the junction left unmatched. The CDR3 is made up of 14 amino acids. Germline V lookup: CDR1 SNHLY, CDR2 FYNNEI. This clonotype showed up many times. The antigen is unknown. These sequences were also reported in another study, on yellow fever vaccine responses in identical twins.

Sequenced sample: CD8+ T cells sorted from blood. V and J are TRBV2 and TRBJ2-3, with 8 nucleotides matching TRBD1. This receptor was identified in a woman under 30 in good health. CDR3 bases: TGTGCCAGCACGGACAGGGACAGCACAGATACGCAGTATTTT. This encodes CASTDRDSTDTQYF.